This TCR beta chain originates from a study of long-term antiretroviral therapy in people with HIV. The study's findings and limits: The study found that diversity rose after ART but stayed below transplant donor controls.

Run at survey level, the immunoSEQ assay was version v3.0. The study targeted roughly 40,000-50,000 T-cell genomes per sample in sequencing. Sequenced by immunoSEQ multiplex PCR; TCRdb stores in-frame clones only, minus some. The table has some 40,000 clones, 94% seen once. Trimming shortened V by 0 bases and J by 6 bases, and 8 bases separated the two germline ends. CDR3 length: 13 amino acids. The germline V gene encodes CDR1 MNHEY and CDR2 SVGAGI. A note on this clone: Its antigen is still unknown.

Everyone in the study who had HIV was treated in the United States. Before DNA extraction, roughly 0.95-10 million cryopreserved PBMC were held in the samples. J is TRBJ2-5 and V is TRBV6-5, with D uncertain. This sample comprised unsorted PBMCs, obtained approximately 9.1 years after starting antiretroviral therapy. The sequence was obtained from a man aged 25 to 40 with HIV. The CDR3 nucleotides are TGTGCCAGCAGTTACTCGATTACTAAGACCCAGTACTTC. Residues: CASSYSITKTQYF.